A selection of T cell receptor beta chains follows, all from one sample in a study of vaccination and CD4 T cells after COVID-19. TCRdb independently ran MiXCR on the PCR reads; one entry per CDR3 protein. The data show 13,000 or so distinct CDR3 sequences, with about two fifths seen just once and 13% held by the top ten. Their target antigens are unknown. Sequenced material: CD4+ T cells from blood, cultured in vitro. The receptors here all came from a human donor who had recovered from COVID-19. Each CDR3 is given with its conserved first and last residue. A D gene is named only where the DNA matches it firmly. Expanded clones get a size class; other rows say once, few or many, or leave the size out.

CDR3nt: TGTGCCTGGAGTGTACGGATTTTGTCTGGAAACACCATATATTTT; CDR3aa: CAWSVRILSGNTIYF; j_gene: TRBJ1-3; abundance: -; d_gene: -; v_gene: TRBV30
CDR3nt: TGTGCCAGCAGTTTCGGACAGGGCACTGAAGCTTTCTTT; CDR3aa: CASSFGQGTEAFF; j_gene: TRBJ1-1; abundance: -; d_gene: TRBD1; v_gene: TRBV7-9
CDR3nt: TGTGCCACCAGTGATCCCGGGACAGACAGTTACGAGCAGTACTTC; CDR3aa: CATSDPGTDSYEQYF; j_gene: TRBJ2-7; abundance: -; d_gene: TRBD1; v_gene: TRBV24-1
CDR3nt: TGTGCCAGCAGTAATGTGGGCGCGCAGTATTTT; CDR3aa: CASSNVGAQYF; j_gene: TRBJ2-3; abundance: few; d_gene: -; v_gene: TRBV6-1
CDR3nt: TGTGCCATCGGGCCACCTAATGAAAAACTGTTTTTT; CDR3aa: CAIGPPNEKLFF; j_gene: TRBJ1-4; abundance: few; d_gene: -; v_gene: TRBV10-3
CDR3nt: TGTGCCTGGAGTGCAACCCTTCAGTCCTATGGCTACACCTTC; CDR3aa: CAWSATLQSYGYTF; j_gene: TRBJ1-2; abundance: few; d_gene: -; v_gene: TRBV30
CDR3nt: TGTGCCAGCAGCTTGAGACAGGATGAAGCTTTCTTT; CDR3aa: CASSLRQDEAFF; j_gene: TRBJ1-1; abundance: few; d_gene: -; v_gene: TRBV7-9
CDR3nt: TGTGCCAGTAGTATATACAATGAGCAGTTCTTC; CDR3aa: CASSIYNEQFF; j_gene: TRBJ2-1; abundance: -; d_gene: -; v_gene: TRBV19
CDR3nt: TGTGCCAGTAGTACCCGGGCCCCCTATAACTATGGCTACACCTTC; CDR3aa: CASSTRAPYNYGYTF; j_gene: TRBJ1-2; abundance: -; d_gene: -; v_gene: TRBV19
CDR3nt: TGTGCCAGCAGGGACTTCCTCTACGAGCAGTACTTC; CDR3aa: CASRDFLYEQYF; j_gene: TRBJ2-7; abundance: -; d_gene: -; v_gene: TRBV27
CDR3nt: TGCGCCAGCGCTAGGGGGCCGCAAGAGACCCAGTACTTC; CDR3aa: CASARGPQETQYF; j_gene: TRBJ2-5; abundance: -; d_gene: TRBD1; v_gene: TRBV5-1
CDR3nt: TGTGCCAGCAGCTTAGTAGGGGGCAGTATGGAGCAGTACTTC; CDR3aa: CASSLVGGSMEQYF; j_gene: TRBJ2-7; abundance: -; d_gene: TRBD1; v_gene: TRBV7-2
CDR3nt: TGTGCCAGCAGCCGGGGGACAGGGGGCTCAACTAATGAAAAACTGTTTTTT; CDR3aa: CASSRGTGGSTNEKLFF; j_gene: TRBJ1-4; abundance: -; d_gene: TRBD1; v_gene: TRBV4-2
CDR3nt: TGCAGCGTTGAGATTGGGACAGGACCCTACAATGAGCAGTTCTTC; CDR3aa: CSVEIGTGPYNEQFF; j_gene: TRBJ2-1; abundance: -; d_gene: TRBD1; v_gene: TRBV29-1
CDR3nt: TGTGCCAGCAGCTTAGAAGGCGATAGCGGGAGGGTGAATGAGCAGTTCTTC; CDR3aa: CASSLEGDSGRVNEQFF; j_gene: TRBJ2-1; abundance: -; d_gene: TRBD2; v_gene: TRBV11-3
CDR3nt: TGTGCCAGTAGTATAAGGAGTTACGGAGGGAATGAGCAGTTCTTC; CDR3aa: CASSIRSYGGNEQFF; j_gene: TRBJ2-1; abundance: -; d_gene: -; v_gene: TRBV19
CDR3nt: TGTGCCATCAGGGGTGGACAGGGCCCCGAGACCCAGTACTTC; CDR3aa: CAIRGGQGPETQYF; j_gene: TRBJ2-5; abundance: few; d_gene: TRBD1; v_gene: TRBV10-3
CDR3nt: TGTGCCAGCAGCCGCGGAGGCGGAAACACCATATATTTT; CDR3aa: CASSRGGGNTIYF; j_gene: TRBJ1-3; abundance: few; d_gene: -; v_gene: TRBV11-3
CDR3nt: TGTGCCAGCTCACCACCAGGAAGTTCTAGCGGGAGTGCTTACGAGCAGTACTTC; CDR3aa: CASSPPGSSSGSAYEQYF; j_gene: TRBJ2-7; abundance: -; d_gene: TRBD2; v_gene: TRBV18
CDR3nt: TGTGCCAGCAGACCGGACAGGGGGCTTTTCAGGAACACCGGGGAGCTGTTTTTT; CDR3aa: CASRPDRGLFRNTGELFF; j_gene: TRBJ2-2; abundance: few; d_gene: TRBD1; v_gene: TRBV6-1
CDR3nt: TGTGCCAGCTCACCTACTATAAGACTGACCTTAGCTAACTATGGCTACACCTTC; CDR3aa: CASSPTIRLTLANYGYTF; j_gene: TRBJ1-2; abundance: few; d_gene: -; v_gene: TRBV18
CDR3nt: TGTGCCAGCAGGGACAGCGGATATTTGGCCCAGTACTTC; CDR3aa: CASRDSGYLAQYF; j_gene: TRBJ2-5; abundance: few; d_gene: -; v_gene: TRBV2
CDR3nt: TGTGCCAGCAGAAATACAGGGGAGGGTGGCTACACCTTC; CDR3aa: CASRNTGEGGYTF; j_gene: TRBJ1-2; abundance: -; d_gene: TRBD1; v_gene: TRBV12-3/TRBV12-4
CDR3nt: TGTGCCAGTAGGACCCGGGGAACCCATGGCTACACCTTC; CDR3aa: CASRTRGTHGYTF; j_gene: TRBJ1-2; abundance: few; d_gene: -; v_gene: TRBV19
CDR3nt: TGTGCCAGCAGCTTGGGAAGAAATGATCAGCCCCAGCATTTT; CDR3aa: CASSLGRNDQPQHF; j_gene: TRBJ1-5; abundance: few; d_gene: -; v_gene: TRBV11-2
CDR3nt: TGTGCCACCAGCAGAGATAAGCAGTGGGGCTACACCTTC; CDR3aa: CATSRDKQWGYTF; j_gene: TRBJ1-2; abundance: few; d_gene: -; v_gene: TRBV15
CDR3nt: TGCGCCAGCAGCTTGAGTTCGCAGGGGCAGACCCAGTACTTC; CDR3aa: CASSLSSQGQTQYF; j_gene: TRBJ2-5; abundance: -; d_gene: -; v_gene: TRBV5-1
CDR3nt: TGTGCCAGCAGTGACCCGGGAGGCCTCCTGACCCAGTACTTC; CDR3aa: CASSDPGGLLTQYF; j_gene: TRBJ2-5; abundance: -; d_gene: TRBD2; v_gene: TRBV25-1
CDR3nt: TGTGCCACCAGTGATTCTGGGGGGCCGGAAAAACTGTTTTTT; CDR3aa: CATSDSGGPEKLFF; j_gene: TRBJ1-4; abundance: -; d_gene: -; v_gene: TRBV24-1
CDR3nt: TGTGCCAGCAGCTTCACCCTCCGTTGGGGAGTTGGAGGCACAGATACGCAGTATTTT; CDR3aa: CASSFTLRWGVGGTDTQYF; j_gene: TRBJ2-3; abundance: few; d_gene: -; v_gene: TRBV7-2
CDR3nt: TGTGCCAGCAGTTCCGGAAACATCATATATTTT; CDR3aa: CASSSGNIIYF; j_gene: TRBJ1-3; abundance: -; d_gene: -; v_gene: TRBV6-2/TRBV6-3
CDR3nt: TGTGCCAGCACCTCGGGGCCGGTCACCGGGGAGCTGTTTTTT; CDR3aa: CASTSGPVTGELFF; j_gene: TRBJ2-2; abundance: -; d_gene: -; v_gene: TRBV5-4
CDR3nt: TGTGCCAGCAGTACCCCGGACAGGCTCTATGGCTACACCTTC; CDR3aa: CASSTPDRLYGYTF; j_gene: TRBJ1-2; abundance: -; d_gene: TRBD1; v_gene: TRBV28
CDR3nt: TGTGCCAGCAACCGAGGACAGGACCGCCTGGGGGGCTACACCTTC; CDR3aa: CASNRGQDRLGGYTF; j_gene: TRBJ1-2; abundance: -; d_gene: TRBD1; v_gene: TRBV6-1
CDR3nt: TGCAGTGCTAGTCCGGGACAGGGGGCGATGGGAAACACCATATATTTT; CDR3aa: CSASPGQGAMGNTIYF; j_gene: TRBJ1-3; abundance: once; d_gene: TRBD1; v_gene: TRBV20-1
CDR3nt: TGTGCCAGCAGCTTTGGGGGGCAAGAGACCCAGTACTTC; CDR3aa: CASSFGGQETQYF; j_gene: TRBJ2-5; abundance: few; d_gene: -; v_gene: TRBV11-3
CDR3nt: TGTGCCAGCAGACCTAGCGGCGCGAACACCGGGGAGCTGTTTTTT; CDR3aa: CASRPSGANTGELFF; j_gene: TRBJ2-2; abundance: -; d_gene: TRBD2; v_gene: TRBV12-3/TRBV12-4
CDR3nt: TGTGCCAGCAGCCGACCCGGGACAGGGTCCTATGGCTACACCTTC; CDR3aa: CASSRPGTGSYGYTF; j_gene: TRBJ1-2; abundance: -; d_gene: TRBD1; v_gene: TRBV6-1
CDR3nt: TGCGCCAGCAAAACCGGGACGGGGAACACTGAAGCTTTCTTT; CDR3aa: CASKTGTGNTEAFF; j_gene: TRBJ1-1; abundance: -; d_gene: -; v_gene: TRBV5-1
CDR3nt: TGTGCCACCAGTGGGATGGGCGGGCGAGTGGAAGATACGCAGTATTTT; CDR3aa: CATSGMGGRVEDTQYF; j_gene: TRBJ2-3; abundance: few; d_gene: -; v_gene: TRBV24-1
CDR3nt: TGCAGCGTTGAAGGACAGGGGACCGGGGAGCTGTTTTTT; CDR3aa: CSVEGQGTGELFF; j_gene: TRBJ2-2; abundance: -; d_gene: TRBD1; v_gene: TRBV29-1
CDR3nt: TGTGCCAGCAGCTTAGTGGCTAGCGGGACGCCAGATACGCAGTATTTT; CDR3aa: CASSLVASGTPDTQYF; j_gene: TRBJ2-3; abundance: -; d_gene: TRBD2; v_gene: TRBV11-2
CDR3nt: TGCGCCAGCAGCTTGCTCCCAGGTGAAGGGGAGCTGTTTTTT; CDR3aa: CASSLLPGEGELFF; j_gene: TRBJ2-2; abundance: -; d_gene: -; v_gene: TRBV5-1
CDR3nt: TGTGCCAGCAGCTTAGGGACAGGGGAGGAAAAACTGTTTTTT; CDR3aa: CASSLGTGEEKLFF; j_gene: TRBJ1-4; abundance: -; d_gene: TRBD1; v_gene: TRBV7-9
CDR3nt: TGCGCCAGCAGCCAAGTACTGGGCGGGAATTCACCCCTCCACTTT; CDR3aa: CASSQVLGGNSPLHF; j_gene: TRBJ1-6; abundance: -; d_gene: -; v_gene: TRBV4-1
CDR3nt: TGTGCCAGCAGCCCAAAAGGCCCGAGGCAAAACATTCAGTACTTC; CDR3aa: CASSPKGPRQNIQYF; j_gene: TRBJ2-4; abundance: few; d_gene: -; v_gene: TRBV7-2
CDR3nt: TGTGCCAGCAGTCCGAGGCTGACGCGGGAGTTGTTCTTC; CDR3aa: CASSPRLTRELFF; j_gene: TRBJ2-1; abundance: -; d_gene: TRBD2; v_gene: TRBV28
CDR3nt: TGTGCCAGCAGCTTAGCCCTAAGGAGCAATGAGCAGTTCTTC; CDR3aa: CASSLALRSNEQFF; j_gene: TRBJ2-1; abundance: few; d_gene: -; v_gene: TRBV7-9
CDR3nt: TGTGCCAGCAGCTGGCTAGCGGGGCCAGGAGAGACAGATACGCAGTATTTT; CDR3aa: CASSWLAGPGETDTQYF; j_gene: TRBJ2-3; abundance: -; d_gene: TRBD2; v_gene: TRBV11-2
CDR3nt: TGTGCCAGCAGCCCAGGGTACACCATATATTTT; CDR3aa: CASSPGYTIYF; j_gene: TRBJ1-3; abundance: -; d_gene: -; v_gene: TRBV3-1
CDR3nt: TGTGCCAGCAGCTCTACGGGGGGGGTAAACACCGGGGAGCTGTTTTTT; CDR3aa: CASSSTGGVNTGELFF; j_gene: TRBJ2-2; abundance: -; d_gene: TRBD2; v_gene: TRBV7-3
CDR3nt: TGTGCCAGTAGTCCAGCCAAAGACAGTTATAGCAATCAGCCCCAGCATTTT; CDR3aa: CASSPAKDSYSNQPQHF; j_gene: TRBJ1-5; abundance: -; d_gene: -; v_gene: TRBV19
CDR3nt: TGTGCCAGCAGGTACTCCCTGAGGGGCGGCTACAATCAGCCCCAGCATTTT; CDR3aa: CASRYSLRGGYNQPQHF; j_gene: TRBJ1-5; abundance: few; d_gene: -; v_gene: TRBV6-2/TRBV6-3
CDR3nt: TGCAGTGCTACTAGGTCGGCTCGAAACACCATATATTTT; CDR3aa: CSATRSARNTIYF; j_gene: TRBJ1-3; abundance: -; d_gene: -; v_gene: TRBV20-1
CDR3nt: TGTGCCAGCAGTTTACGCCCCGGGCGAGGGCAGAACACCGGGGAGCTGTTTTTT; CDR3aa: CASSLRPGRGQNTGELFF; j_gene: TRBJ2-2; abundance: -; d_gene: -; v_gene: TRBV12-3/TRBV12-4